These 7 T cell receptor beta chains were sequenced from one sample in a study of T cells in Graves' hyperthyroidism and ophthalmopathy. Researchers amplified the TCR beta CDR3 regions from RNA transcripts. HTBI primers were the set used in a first-round RT-PCR of the TCR CDR3. TCRdb called the multiplex PCR reads again in MiXCR, with one record for every CDR3 protein. The sample includes around 500,000 distinct CDR3 sequences, roughly 22% of them seen just once. Source material: blood. These receptors all stem from a woman aged 65 to 85 with Graves' ophthalmopathy.

The table lists this clonotype with many counts. The chain recombines TRBV7-2 with TRBJ1-6; 7 bases align to TRBD1. Germline V gene data show CDR1 as SGHTA and CDR2 as FQGNSA. After removal of 5 bases from V and 6 bases from J, the junction contained 4 bases not matched to a gene. The CDR3 totals 14 residues. CDR3 nucleotides: TGTGCCAGCAGCACAGGGGCAGTTAATTCACCCCTCCACTTT. It is translated as CASSTGAVNSPLHF.

In this sample, this clonotype turned up many times. The chain combines TRBV28 with TRBJ2-1, with D perhaps matching TRBD1 (5 bases). V was cut by 4 bases and J by 7 bases, with 8 bases left in between. Germline CDR1 MDHEN, CDR2 SYDVKM. The CDR3 consists of 12 residues. The CDR3: CASSSRVNEQFF. The CDR3 DNA follows: TGTGCCAGCAGTTCCAGGGTAAATGAGCAGTTCTTC.

The rearrangement uses TRBV20-1 and TRBJ2-5, with D uncertain. V was pared by 3 bases and J by 0 bases, with 2 bases between. This CDR3 contains 11 residues. Germline V gene lookup returns CDR1 DFQATT and CDR2 SNEGSKA (reference sequence). The CDR3, as DNA: TGCAGTGCTAGGCACCAAGAGACCCAGTACTTC. It translates to CSARHQETQYF.

The V call is TRBV30, the J call TRBJ2-7, with 9 nucleotides matching TRBD1. This CDR3 is 15 amino acids long. The V gene's germline CDR1 is GTSNPN and CDR2 SVGIG (reference sequence). V lost 3 bases to trimming and J lost 6 bases; unmatched junction nucleotides: 12. The CDR3 loop is CAWSGEQGAISEQYF. The CDR3 nucleotides read TGTGCCTGGAGCGGCGAACAGGGGGCCATCTCCGAGCAGTACTTC.

The CDR3: CASLPRTARNSPLHF. CDR3 sequence (DNA): TGTGCCAGTTTACCCCGGACAGCCCGGAATTCACCCCTCCACTTT. V usage is TRBV28 and J usage is TRBJ1-6, with a possible D match to TRBD1 (6 bases). The CDR3 totals 15 residues. CDR1 and CDR2 from the germline V gene are MDHEN and SYDVKM. The V end lost 9 bases, the J end lost 7 bases, and 19 bases lay between the germline ends.

This clonotype appeared a few times. The chain has TRBV30 and TRBJ1-5, with D perhaps TRBD1 (5 bases). The CDR3 is made up of 13 amino acids. Trimming removed 2 bases at V and 3 bases at J, with 8 bases between. Looked up from germline, CDR1 is GTSNPN and CDR2 is SVGIG (reference sequence). For the CDR3, the DNA is TGTGCCTGGAGTACGGGACTCAATCAGCCCCAGCATTTT. This gives the protein CAWSTGLNQPQHF. The full variable domain, rest sourced from reference TRBV30 and TRBJ1-5, is SQTIHQWPATLVQPVGSPLSLECTVEGTSNPNLYWYRQAAGRGLQLLFYSVGIGQISSEVPQNLSASRPQDRQFILSSKKLLLSDSGFYLCAWSTGLNQPQHFGDGTRLSIL.

The V gene is TRBV20-1, the J gene TRBJ2-3; D is unclear. The CDR3 covers 12 residues. Germline V gene lookup returns CDR1 DFQATT and CDR2 SNEGSKA (reference sequence). V dropped 2 bases and J dropped 1 base, with 4 bases sitting between them. The CDR3 DNA is TGCAGTGCTAGATACGGCACAGATACGCAGTATTTT. It specifies CSARYGTDTQYF.